This T cell receptor (beta chain) was captured in a study of cytomegalovirus exposure and HLA in healthy donors. This CDR3 is built from 14 residues. Trimming took 5 bases from V and 0 from J, leaving 11 bases between them. Germline V gives CDR1 PRHDT, CDR2 FYEKMQ (reference sequence). Vbeta (60) and Jbeta (13) primers were used in the PCR. The method was immunoSEQ multiplex PCR; TCRdb's version includes in-frame clones alone and lacks a portion of them. The sample yields under 200,000 clones, approximately 75% seen once. This clonotype was obtained from a man aged 50-59 years in good health and CMV-seropositive. Source material: PBMCs. J is TRBJ2-7 and V is TRBV13; the D gene is possibly TRBD1 (6 bases). The DNA for the CDR3 is TGTGCCAGCAGCACCACGGACAGCTCCTACGAGCAGTACTTC. Translating gives CASSTTDSSYEQYF.